A selection of T cell receptor beta chains follows, all from one sample in a study of CD8+ T cells in alopecia areata. Sequenced by immunoSEQ multiplex PCR; TCRdb stores in-frame clones only, minus some. Here the sample spans some 95,000 clones, 44% being singletons. The specimen comprised CD8+ T cells sorted from blood, sampled at week 24, from a patient treated with tofacitinib. These receptor sequences come from a human donor with alopecia areata. Each CDR3 is given with its conserved first and last residue. D genes are given only for firm matches. Only part of the rows carry a size: once, few, many, or a class if the clone is expanded.

clone_size	v_call	j_call	d_call	cdr3_aa	cdr3_nt
medium-sized	TRBV4-2	TRBJ2-1	TRBD1	CASSELTGTGSSYNEQFF	TGTGCCAGCAGCGAATTAACTGGGACAGGTAGCTCCTACAATGAGCAGTTCTTC
NA	TRBV30	TRBJ2-7	TRBD2	CAWSVGLAGGEQYF	TGTGCCTGGAGTGTAGGGCTAGCGGGAGGCGAGCAGTACTTC
NA	TRBV15	TRBJ2-1	TRBD2	CATSRDPGTSVDEQFF	TGTGCCACCAGCAGAGATCCAGGGACTAGCGTCGATGAGCAGTTCTTC
once	TRBV27	TRBJ2-7	TRBD1	CASKEAGGPSSYEQYF	TGTGCCAGCAAGGAGGCAGGGGGCCCTAGCTCCTACGAGCAGTACTTC
NA	TRBV19	TRBJ2-1	NA	CASSTSTPSIGVADEQFF	TGTGCCAGTAGTACCTCGACTCCCTCAATAGGCGTAGCGGATGAGCAGTTCTTC
NA	TRBV15	TRBJ2-7	TRBD1	CATSRGTGKSYEQYF	TGTGCCACCAGCAGAGGGACAGGGAAATCCTACGAGCAGTACTTC
once	TRBV5-1	TRBJ2-5	TRBD2	CASSLEGTTETQYF	TGCGCCAGCAGCTTGGAAGGGACTACAGAGACCCAGTACTTC
NA	TRBV29-1	TRBJ2-1	TRBD2	CSVVGLAVSGPYNEQFF	TGCAGCGTTGTGGGGCTCGCAGTTAGCGGGCCTTACAATGAGCAGTTCTTC
NA	TRBV27	TRBJ1-2	TRBD1	CASSSTGLGGYTF	TGTGCCAGCAGTTCGACAGGGCTAGGAGGCTACACCTTC
NA	TRBV7-8	TRBJ2-1	NA	CASSPTGFGDEQFF	TGTGCCAGCAGCCCCACGGGCTTTGGCGATGAGCAGTTCTTC
NA	TRBV29-1	TRBJ1-1	NA	CSVEGTGRASNTEAFF	TGCAGCGTTGAAGGAACAGGGCGGGCCTCGAACACTGAAGCTTTCTTT
NA	TRBV29-1	TRBJ2-7	NA	CSVRAESSYEQYF	TGCAGCGTCCGAGCGGAGAGCTCCTACGAGCAGTACTTC
NA	TRBV5-8	TRBJ1-5	NA	CASSLFVSTSNQPQHF	TGTGCCAGCAGCTTGTTCGTTTCGACTAGCAATCAGCCCCAGCATTTT
NA	TRBV30	TRBJ1-4	NA	CAWSWGSAVEKLFF	TGTGCCTGGAGTTGGGGCTCGGCGGTGGAAAAACTGTTTTTT
NA	TRBV29-1	TRBJ2-2	NA	CSSRRGNTGELFF	TGCAGCTCACGCCGTGGTAACACCGGGGAGCTGTTTTTT
NA	TRBV10-2	TRBJ1-1	NA	CASRDGEAFF	TGCGCCAGCAGGGACGGTGAAGCTTTCTTT
NA	TRBV5-6	TRBJ2-2	NA	CASSFPLPGELFF	TGTGCCAGCAGCTTCCCTCTCCCCGGGGAGCTGTTTTTT
NA	TRBV7-9	TRBJ2-5	TRBD2	CASSILSGEETQYF	TGTGCCAGCAGCATCCTTAGCGGGGAAGAGACCCAGTACTTC
NA	TRBV4-1	TRBJ2-7	TRBD2	CASSQGTSGRSYEQYF	TGCGCCAGCAGCCAAGGGACTAGCGGGAGATCCTACGAGCAGTACTTC
NA	TRBV11-2	TRBJ2-2	TRBD1	CASSLGTAGELFF	TGTGCCAGCAGCCTAGGGACAGCCGGGGAGCTGTTTTTT
NA	TRBV27	TRBJ1-1	NA	CASSLTARPNPMNTEAFF	TGTGCCAGCAGTCTCACAGCCCGACCTAACCCCATGAACACTGAAGCTTTCTTT
NA	TRBV9	TRBJ2-3	NA	CASTFSGTSTDTQYF	TGTGCCAGCACCTTTAGCGGAACTAGCACAGATACGCAGTATTTT
few	TRBV7-2	TRBJ2-1	NA	CASSLREQFF	TGTGCCAGCAGCCTCCGTGAGCAGTTCTTC
NA	TRBV9	TRBJ2-7	NA	CASSPGTAAYEQYF	TGTGCCAGCAGCCCAGGGACGGCCGCCTACGAGCAGTACTTC
few	TRBV5-6	TRBJ2-7	TRBD2	CASSVSGSSYEQYF	TGTGCCAGCAGCGTTAGCGGGAGCTCCTACGAGCAGTACTTC
NA	TRBV2	TRBJ2-7	NA	CASSENTREQYF	TGTGCCAGCAGTGAAAATACGAGGGAGCAGTACTTC
NA	TRBV6-5	TRBJ2-7	TRBD2	CASSYAGGSREQYF	TGTGCCAGCAGTTACGCCGGCGGGAGTAGGGAGCAGTACTTC
NA	TRBV9	TRBJ1-2	NA	CASSAPTGNHYGYTF	TGTGCCAGCAGCGCGCCGACAGGAAACCATTATGGCTACACCTTC
few	TRBV15	TRBJ1-5	NA	CATSSGRGYNQPQHF	TGTGCCACCAGCAGTGGCAGGGGATACAATCAGCCCCAGCATTTT
NA	TRBV13	TRBJ2-1	TRBD2	CASSPGLAGVPSYNEQFF	TGTGCCAGCAGCCCGGGACTAGCGGGAGTTCCCTCCTACAATGAGCAGTTCTTC
NA	TRBV15	TRBJ2-7	TRBD2	CATSRDMASGRGEQYF	TGTGCCACCAGCAGAGATATGGCTAGCGGGAGGGGCGAGCAGTACTTC
NA	TRBV19	TRBJ2-1	TRBD2	CASSTSGRTPNEQFF	TGTGCCAGTAGTACTAGCGGCCGTACCCCCAATGAGCAGTTCTTC
NA	TRBV7-9	TRBJ2-7	TRBD1	CASSALDRGLVSYEQYF	TGTGCCAGCAGCGCTCTTGACAGGGGTTTAGTGTCCTACGAGCAGTACTTC
NA	TRBV5-1	TRBJ2-3	TRBD1	CASAGDRGFTDTQYF	TGCGCCAGCGCGGGGGACAGGGGATTTACAGATACGCAGTATTTT
NA	TRBV2	TRBJ2-7	NA	CASSDDLPYEQYF	TGTGCCAGCAGTGACGACTTGCCCTACGAGCAGTACTTC
NA	TRBV29-1	TRBJ2-5	NA	CSVEDQRTQYF	TGCAGCGTTGAAGATCAGCGGACCCAGTACTTC
NA	TRBV27	TRBJ2-1	NA	CASSLDVRNEQFF	TGTGCCAGCAGTTTAGACGTCCGTAATGAGCAGTTCTTC
once	TRBV7-8	TRBJ2-5	TRBD2	CASSLGLTSGPEGETQYF	TGTGCCAGCAGCTTAGGTCTGACTAGCGGCCCGGAGGGGGAGACCCAGTACTTC
few	TRBV7-9	TRBJ1-1	NA	CASSPGEMAFF	TGTGCCAGCAGCCCGGGAGAAATGGCTTTCTTT
NA	TRBV29-1	TRBJ1-1	NA	CSVDLSMNTEAFF	TGCAGCGTTGACCTTAGTATGAACACTGAAGCTTTCTTT
NA	TRBV9	TRBJ2-2	TRBD1	CASSVTRTGPRAGTGELFF	TGTGCCAGCAGCGTTACTCGGACAGGGCCACGCGCAGGAACCGGGGAGCTGTTTTTT
NA	TRBV25-1	TRBJ1-1	NA	CASRGVGEYLEAFF	TGTGCCAGCAGGGGGGTAGGGGAATACCTTGAAGCTTTCTTT
NA	TRBV10-3	TRBJ1-2	NA	CAISPQGGNYGYTF	TGTGCCATCAGTCCCCAGGGAGGGAACTATGGCTACACCTTC
once	TRBV5-4	TRBJ2-5	NA	CASSPEQGLQETQYF	TGTGCCAGCAGCCCGGAACAGGGCCTACAAGAGACCCAGTACTTC
NA	TRBV29-1	TRBJ2-7	NA	CSVEGISGGSYEQYF	TGCAGCGTTGAAGGTATCAGCGGAGGCTCCTACGAGCAGTACTTC
many	TRBV5-6	TRBJ2-2	NA	CASSLWDAGELFF	TGTGCCAGCAGCCTCTGGGACGCCGGGGAGCTGTTTTTT
once	TRBV4-2	TRBJ1-1	NA	CASSRKTVENTEAFF	TGTGCCAGCAGCCGGAAAACAGTAGAGAACACTGAAGCTTTCTTT
many	TRBV6-5	TRBJ2-1	NA	CASRAGLSSYNEQFF	TGTGCCAGCAGGGCGGGGTTAAGCTCCTACAATGAGCAGTTCTTC
NA	TRBV7-2	TRBJ2-7	NA	CASSLYGHRTPPSYGQYF	TGTGCCAGCAGCTTATACGGACACCGAACCCCTCCTTCCTACGGGCAGTACTTC
NA	TRBV28	TRBJ1-5	TRBD1	CASSPDRGANQPQHF	TGTGCCAGCAGTCCGGACAGGGGGGCAAATCAGCCCCAGCATTTT
NA	TRBV30	TRBJ2-7	NA	CAWSFSYEQYF	TGTGCCTGGAGTTTTAGCTACGAGCAGTACTTC